These 28 T cell receptor beta chains came from one sample sequenced in a study of shared clonotypes between healthy human individuals. Libraries were prepared by immunoSEQ multiplex PCR; TCRdb keeps only in-frame clonotypes and omits some of them. The sample lists roughly 770,000 clones, just over 95% occurring once. It was CD45RO-negative cells, positively selected for CCR7, that made up naive CD8 cells, with terminally differentiated effector memory CD45RA+ cells excluded. Sequenced material: naive CD8+ T cells sorted from blood. Source of these receptors: a man aged 25 to 40 in good health.

V gene TRBV7-9 combines with J gene TRBJ2-7; 8 nucleotides agree with TRBD1. The J segment lost 2 bases and the V segment lost 5 bases, leaving 5 bases of the junction unmatched. This CDR3 comprises 14 residues. Looked up from germline, CDR1 is SEHNR and CDR2 is FQNEAQ (reference sequence). The CDR3 sequence is CASSPSQGAYEQYF. CDR3 bases: TGTGCCAGCAGCCCGTCACAGGGGGCCTACGAGCAGTACTTC.

The chain combines TRBV27 with TRBJ2-3, with D possibly matching TRBD2 (6 bases). The germline V and J ends were trimmed by 4 bases and 2 bases, with 13 bases remaining between them. Germline CDR1 is MNHEY and CDR2 is SMNVEV (reference sequence). CDR3 size: 15 residues. CDR3 loop: CASSSPGLHTDTQYF. DNA of the CDR3: TGTGCCAGCAGTTCGCCGGGACTCCACACAGATACGCAGTATTTT.

The V call is TRBV28, the J call TRBJ2-2; D ambiguous. CDR1 is MDHEN and CDR2 is SYDVKM in the germline V gene. V lost 2 bases, J lost 4 bases, and 5 bases lay in between. This CDR3 has 13 residues. In DNA form, the CDR3 reads TGTGCCAGCAGTTTAACGGGCACCGGGGAGCTGTTTTTT. Translation gives CASSLTGTGELFF.

The J gene is TRBJ2-7, the V gene TRBV9; weak D call: TRBD2 (6 bases). V lost 0 bases, J lost 4 bases, and 17 bases lay in between. Per the germline V gene, CDR1 is SGDLS and CDR2 is YYNGEE. This CDR3 region has 16 residues. Here the CDR3 DNA reads TGTGCCAGCAGCGTAGGGAAGACGGGAGATCTATACGAGCAGTACTTC. It specifies CASSVGKTGDLYEQYF.

This chain links TRBV29-1 with TRBJ2-5; D remains ambiguous. The CDR3 runs to 13 residues. Trimming removed 2 bases at V and 0 bases at J, with 7 bases between. Germline values: CDR1 SQVTM, CDR2 ANQGSEA. The CDR3 sequence: CSVELPNQETQYF. The CDR3 nucleotides are TGCAGCGTTGAACTTCCGAACCAAGAGACCCAGTACTTC.

The chain combines TRBV19 with TRBJ1-2; no definite D call. Germline loops: CDR1 LNHDA, CDR2 SQIVND (reference sequence). CDR3 length: 12 residues. V was trimmed by 4 bases and J by 4 bases, leaving 7 bases between them. The CDR3 loop reads CASSNSSYGYTF. The CDR3 DNA reads as TGTGCCAGTAGTAACAGCTCCTATGGCTACACCTTC.

This rearrangement joins TRBV9 to TRBJ2-1; TRBD2 matches 9 bases. With V trimmed by 3 bases and J by 0 bases, 4 bases remained unmatched. Germline values: CDR1 SGDLS, CDR2 YYNGEE. The CDR3 contains 16 residues. CDR3 DNA sequence: TGTGCCAGCAGCGGACTTAGCGGGAGCTCCTACAATGAGCAGTTCTTC. It translates to CASSGLSGSSYNEQFF.

This chain links TRBV27 with TRBJ1-2; weak D call: TRBD1 (5 bases). V lost 8 bases and J lost 0, with 13 bases in between. Germline V gene data show CDR1 as MNHEY and CDR2 as SMNVEV (reference sequence). The CDR3 runs to 14 residues. The CDR3 nucleotides are TGTGCCAGCGCCGGGACTGCAGCTAACTATGGCTACACCTTC. Amino acid sequence: CASAGTAANYGYTF.

This chain uses TRBV4-2 with TRBJ2-7; 12 bases are shared with TRBD2. Germline-derived CDR1 and CDR2 are LGHNA and YNFKEQ. J was trimmed by 0 bases and V by 1 base; bases with no gene match: 1. CDR3 length: 16 amino acids. CDR3 sequence (DNA): TGTGCCAGCAGCCAAGGACTAGCGGGGGACTCCTACGAGCAGTACTTC. Protein: CASSQGLAGDSYEQYF.

The chain recombines TRBV21-1 with TRBJ2-5. TRBV21-1 is assigned pseudogene status. CDR3 length: 13 residues. Here the CDR3 reads CASSFLRGETQYF. The CDR3 DNA reads TGTGCCAGCAGCTTCTTGAGGGGCGAGACCCAGTACTTC.

J is TRBJ2-7 and V is TRBV28; D gene unclear. This CDR3 comprises 11 residues. Germline values: CDR1 MDHEN, CDR2 SYDVKM. V lost 8 bases and J 4 bases, leaving 9 bases between the germline ends. CDR3 sequence reads: CASCSGYEQYF. For the CDR3, the DNA is TGTGCCAGCTGCTCGGGTTACGAGCAGTACTTC.

The genes are TRBV28 and TRBJ2-7; 7 positions agree with TRBD1. The V segment lost 4 bases and the J segment 3 bases; nucleotides outside the gene matches: 21. Germline lookup yields CDR1 MDHEN and CDR2 SYDVKM. The CDR3 covers 19 residues. The DNA of the CDR3 is TGTGCCAGCAGTTCCGCCCGTCCGGGACAGATAATCCCGATCTACGAGCAGTACTTC. This translates into CASSSARPGQIIPIYEQYF.

The rearrangement joins TRBV19 to TRBJ1-1, with no clear D. This CDR3 is 17 amino acids long. Between the trimmed V and J ends, which lost 2 bases and 1 base, there was a span of 17 bases. Germline V lookup: CDR1 LNHDA, CDR2 SQIVND (reference sequence). As DNA, the CDR3 is TGTGCCAGTAGTATACCCTCAGCGGGGAAGAAGAACACTGAAGCTTTCTTT. It codes for CASSIPSAGKKNTEAFF.

V gene TRBV7-6 combines with J gene TRBJ1-1; unclear D gene. Germline V gene lookup returns CDR1 SGHVS and CDR2 FNYEAQ. This CDR3 has 12 residues. Trimming took off 6 bases at V and 11 bases at J, with 16 bases between the two ends. The CDR3 here is CASSQEDGVAFF. The CDR3 coding sequence is TGTGCCAGCAGTCAAGAGGACGGGGTTGCTTTCTTT.

The chain employs TRBV6-5 and TRBJ2-1; TRBD2 aligns across 11 bases. The germline V gene encodes CDR1 MNHEY and CDR2 SVGAGI. Trimming took 2 bases from V and 6 from J; bases not matched to a gene: 6. The CDR3 covers 16 residues. The CDR3 region has the DNA TGTGCCAGCAGTTACCCCATAGCGGGAGGGTCCAATGAGCAGTTCTTC. Protein: CASSYPIAGGSNEQFF.

This chain joins TRBV2 and TRBJ1-2, with a weak D call TRBD1 (5 bases). There are 11 residues in the CDR3. Germline V gene data show CDR1 as SNHLY and CDR2 as FYNNEI. V lost 8 bases and J 2 bases, leaving 6 bases between the germline ends. CDR3 loop: CASGGNYGYTF. Written as DNA, the CDR3 is TGTGCCAGCGGGGGGAACTATGGCTACACCTTC.

The chain recombines TRBV20-1 with TRBJ2-7; D is uncertain. Germline loops: CDR1 DFQATT, CDR2 SNEGSKA (reference sequence). Trimming shortened V by 5 bases and J by 5 bases, and 10 bases separated the two germline ends. The CDR3 runs to 11 residues. The CDR3 is CSARTQNEQYF. The DNA for the CDR3 is TGCAGTGCTCGGACCCAAAACGAGCAGTACTTC.

This sequence joins TRBV5-3 and TRBJ2-5; either TRBD1 or TRBD2 may supply D (5 bases each). TRBV5-3 is recorded as an ORF, its role being uncertain. Trimming stripped 5 bases from V and 6 bases from J, with 20 bases between. The CDR3 extends over 15 amino acids. CDR3 residues: CARSCNLGVCKTQYF. The CDR3 nucleotides are TGTGCCAGAAGTTGCAACTTGGGGGTTTGTAAGACCCAGTACTTC.

The chain combines TRBV27 with TRBJ1-5, with a weak D call TRBD1 (6 bases). V shed 5 bases and J shed 7 bases, with 12 bases lying between them. Per the germline V gene, CDR1 is MNHEY and CDR2 is SMNVEV (reference sequence). This CDR3 spans 13 amino acids. The CDR3 DNA sequence: TGTGCCAGCAGTCCGATACAGGGACAGCCCCAGCATTTT. Translation gives CASSPIQGQPQHF.

The chain is built from TRBV5-6 and TRBJ2-7; TRBD2 is a possible D gene (5 bases). CDR3 length: 13 amino acids. CDR1 and CDR2 (germline): SGHDT, YYEEEE. V lost 4 bases and J lost 3, with 11 bases in between. The CDR3 loop reads CASSITRLYEQYF. In DNA form, the CDR3 reads TGTGCCAGCAGCATAACTAGACTCTACGAGCAGTACTTC.

V gene TRBV29-1 combines with J gene TRBJ2-3; 8 nucleotides match TRBD2. The CDR3 runs to 16 residues. Trimming took 6 bases from V and 6 from J; bases not matched to a gene: 17. Germline V lookup: CDR1 SQVTM, CDR2 ANQGSEA. The CDR3 loop reads CSVLGGGHFLTDTQYF. Written as DNA, the CDR3 is TGCAGCGTCCTAGGCGGGGGGCATTTTTTAACGGATACGCAGTATTTT.

This clone was detected only once. This chain uses TRBV11-2 with TRBJ2-7; 9 nucleotides line up with TRBD2. The V and J ends lost 5 bases and 3 bases, in that order; junction bases with no gene match: 8. CDR3 size: 15 residues. Germline-derived CDR1 and CDR2 are SGHAT and FQNNGV. The DNA of the CDR3 is TGTGCCAGCAGCCCTATAGCGGGAGAGGTCTACGAGCAGTACTTC. Its translation is CASSPIAGEVYEQYF.

The J gene is TRBJ1-1, the V gene TRBV6-5; 8 bases match TRBD1. Germline trimming cut 0 bases from V and 6 bases from J; bases unmatched to any gene: 0. The CDR3 is made up of 13 amino acids. Germline lookup yields CDR1 MNHEY and CDR2 SVGAGI. The CDR3 here is CASSYSTGAEAFF. In nucleotides, the CDR3 is TGTGCCAGCAGTTACTCGACAGGGGCTGAAGCTTTCTTT.

V is TRBV2 and J is TRBJ2-7; no clear D gene. The CDR3 consists of 10 residues. The V gene lost 10 bases and the J gene lost 2 bases, with 6 bases spanning the gap. CDR1 is SNHLY and CDR2 is FYNNEI in the germline V gene. The CDR3 DNA sequence: TGTGCCATCAGACCCTACGAGCAGTACTTC. Its translation: CAIRPYEQYF. The whole variable domain, remainder taken from reference TRBV2 and TRBJ2-7, is EPEVTQTPSHQVTQMGQEVILRCVPISNHLYFYWYRQILGQKVEFLVSFYNNEISEKSEIFDDQFSVERPDGSNFTLKIRSTKLEDSAMYFCAIRPYEQYFGPGTRLTVT.

The chain joins TRBV21-1 to TRBJ1-1. TRBV21-1 is assigned pseudogene status. This CDR3 is 14 amino acids long. The CDR3 DNA follows: TGTGCCAGCAGCAAAGACCACTTTCCCACTGAAGCTTTCTTT. Its protein is CASSKDHFPTEAFF.

This clone appeared once. V is TRBV28 and J is TRBJ2-7; 11 bases agree with TRBD2. Per germline, CDR1 MDHEN and CDR2 SYDVKM. The ends lost 6 bases at V and 3 bases at J; junction bases unmatched: 10. The CDR3 sequence is 16 residues long. CDR3 DNA: TGTGCCAGCAGCCAAGGTGGGACTAGCGGATACTACGAGCAGTACTTC. Its translation is CASSQGGTSGYYEQYF.

V and J are TRBV29-1 and TRBJ2-3; 7 bases line up with TRBD2. The CDR3 totals 15 residues. Germline CDR1 is SQVTM and CDR2 is ANQGSEA. The junction had 12 bases not matched to a gene; V was cut back by 4 bases and J by 5 bases. CDR3 DNA sequence: TGCAGCGTTGTGGTTGCGGGAGAAGCTTTAGATACGCAGTATTTT. It is translated as CSVVVAGEALDTQYF.

The chain combines TRBV5-1 with TRBJ2-7, with 9 bases matching TRBD1. Trimming at V came to 4 bases and at J to 3 bases, leaving 11 bases not matched to a gene. This CDR3 spans 16 amino acids. Germline CDR1 and CDR2: SGHRS and YFSETQ. Here the CDR3 reads CASSAGTGSRGYEQYF. CDR3 DNA sequence: TGCGCCAGCAGCGCCGGGACAGGGAGTCGAGGCTACGAGCAGTACTTC.